This is a list of T cell receptor beta chains from one sample in a study of cytomegalovirus exposure and HLA in healthy donors. Libraries were prepared by immunoSEQ multiplex PCR; TCRdb keeps only in-frame clonotypes and omits some of them. This sample has over 110,000 clones; 79% occur once, and the top ten carry just under 1%. The sequenced material came from PBMCs. These receptors came from a man aged 18-30 years in good health and CMV-seronegative. Each CDR3 is given with its conserved first and last residue. Each record gives: clone size, D gene, V gene, J gene, CDR3 DNA, CDR3 protein. D genes are given only for firm matches. Only part of the rows carry a size: once, few, many, or a class if the clone is expanded.

clone_size: NA; d_call: NA; v_call: TRBV28; j_call: TRBJ1-2; cdr3_nt: TGTGCCAGCAGTTTTACCGGGACACCTTATGGCTACACCTTC; cdr3_aa: CASSFTGTPYGYTF
clone_size: NA; d_call: TRBD1; v_call: TRBV18; j_call: TRBJ2-7; cdr3_nt: TGTGCCAGCTCACCACTCGGGACAGGGGTTCGCGAGCAGTACTTC; cdr3_aa: CASSPLGTGVREQYF
clone_size: NA; d_call: NA; v_call: TRBV25-1; j_call: TRBJ2-7; cdr3_nt: TGTGCCAACTCAGGACAGAAAAGAACCTACGAGCAGTACTTC; cdr3_aa: CANSGQKRTYEQYF
clone_size: NA; d_call: NA; v_call: TRBV2; j_call: TRBJ1-1; cdr3_nt: TGTGCCAGCAGTGAAGACTTAGGCGGGAACACTGAAGCTTTCTTT; cdr3_aa: CASSEDLGGNTEAFF
clone_size: few; d_call: NA; v_call: TRBV2; j_call: TRBJ1-5; cdr3_nt: TGTGCCAGCAGGGACAGTTATAGCAATCAGCCCCAGCATTTT; cdr3_aa: CASRDSYSNQPQHF
clone_size: NA; d_call: TRBD1; v_call: TRBV7-2; j_call: TRBJ1-2; cdr3_nt: TGTGCCAGCAGCATATACCCGGGACAGGGGGACGGCTACACCTTC; cdr3_aa: CASSIYPGQGDGYTF
clone_size: NA; d_call: TRBD1; v_call: TRBV2; j_call: TRBJ1-6; cdr3_nt: TGTGCCAGCAGGGGGAACAGGGGGGGCCCCAATTCACCCCTCCACTTT; cdr3_aa: CASRGNRGGPNSPLHF
clone_size: NA; d_call: NA; v_call: TRBV10-3; j_call: TRBJ1-2; cdr3_nt: TGTGCCATCAGTGAGAGGAGAGGACAGCTCTATGGCTACACCTTC; cdr3_aa: CAISERRGQLYGYTF
clone_size: few; d_call: TRBD1; v_call: TRBV6-6; j_call: TRBJ1-1; cdr3_nt: TGTGCCAGCACCTCGACAGGGCTGGTAAGCACTGAAGCTTTCTTT; cdr3_aa: CASTSTGLVSTEAFF
clone_size: NA; d_call: NA; v_call: TRBV4-2; j_call: TRBJ2-6; cdr3_nt: TGTGCCAGCAGCCAAGATGGGAGCTCTGGGGCCAACGTCCTGACTTTC; cdr3_aa: CASSQDGSSGANVLTF
clone_size: once; d_call: NA; v_call: TRBV14; j_call: TRBJ2-2; cdr3_nt: TGTGCCAGCAGCCTCGCGAGCCCCGGGGAGCTGTTTTTT; cdr3_aa: CASSLASPGELFF
clone_size: NA; d_call: TRBD1; v_call: TRBV6-1; j_call: TRBJ1-5; cdr3_nt: TGTGCCAGCAGGGACAGGGGAGGGGATCAGCCCCAGCATTTT; cdr3_aa: CASRDRGGDQPQHF
clone_size: NA; d_call: TRBD1; v_call: TRBV11-3; j_call: TRBJ1-1; cdr3_nt: TGTGCCAGCAGCACCGGGACAGGCACTGAAGCTTTCTTT; cdr3_aa: CASSTGTGTEAFF
clone_size: NA; d_call: NA; v_call: TRBV5-6; j_call: TRBJ2-5; cdr3_nt: TGTGCCAGCAGTCCTATGGGGGGGCCAGAGACCCAGTACTTC; cdr3_aa: CASSPMGGPETQYF
clone_size: NA; d_call: NA; v_call: TRBV9; j_call: TRBJ2-5; cdr3_nt: TGTGCCAGCAGCTCGCGGTTACAGGGTTACCAAGAGACCCAGTACTTC; cdr3_aa: CASSSRLQGYQETQYF
clone_size: NA; d_call: NA; v_call: TRBV4-3; j_call: TRBJ2-5; cdr3_nt: TGCGCCAGCAGCCAAGAATTTTTTGGGACACCTGAGACCCAGTACTTC; cdr3_aa: CASSQEFFGTPETQYF
clone_size: once; d_call: NA; v_call: TRBV30; j_call: TRBJ2-1; cdr3_nt: TGTGCATTCAGGCCCCCCGGCTACAATGAGCAGTTCTTC; cdr3_aa: CAFRPPGYNEQFF
clone_size: NA; d_call: TRBD1; v_call: TRBV5-1; j_call: TRBJ1-2; cdr3_nt: TGCGCCAGCAGCGTTCCCGGGACAGGGAAGGTAGGAGGCTACACCTTC; cdr3_aa: CASSVPGTGKVGGYTF
clone_size: few; d_call: NA; v_call: TRBV10-3; j_call: TRBJ2-5; cdr3_nt: TGTGCCATCAGGGGGACTTCCGACCAAGAGACCCAGTACTTC; cdr3_aa: CAIRGTSDQETQYF
clone_size: NA; d_call: NA; v_call: TRBV18; j_call: TRBJ1-1; cdr3_nt: TGTGCCAGCTCACCACCGAGTGGGGAGGGGGCTGAAGCTTTCTTT; cdr3_aa: CASSPPSGEGAEAFF
clone_size: NA; d_call: TRBD1; v_call: TRBV19; j_call: TRBJ1-2; cdr3_nt: TGTGCCAGTAACCCGGGACAGGTTATTAGCGGCTACACCTTC; cdr3_aa: CASNPGQVISGYTF
clone_size: NA; d_call: TRBD2; v_call: TRBV4-3; j_call: TRBJ2-1; cdr3_nt: TGCGCCAGCAGCCAAGATGCTGGCGGGGGGGCACACAATGAGCAGTTCTTC; cdr3_aa: CASSQDAGGGAHNEQFF
clone_size: NA; d_call: NA; v_call: TRBV29-1; j_call: TRBJ1-2; cdr3_nt: TGCAGCGTTGAAGATCCATATCGGACAGCACCATCTAACTATGGCTACACCTTC; cdr3_aa: CSVEDPYRTAPSNYGYTF
clone_size: NA; d_call: TRBD1; v_call: TRBV19; j_call: TRBJ1-2; cdr3_nt: TGTGCCAGTAGCCCCCACGCGGCAGGGGGGATCTATGGCTACACCTTC; cdr3_aa: CASSPHAAGGIYGYTF
clone_size: NA; d_call: NA; v_call: TRBV18; j_call: TRBJ1-2; cdr3_nt: TGTGCCAGCTCATTCCCAGGGGAGGGGAACTATGGCTACACCTTC; cdr3_aa: CASSFPGEGNYGYTF
clone_size: NA; d_call: NA; v_call: TRBV13; j_call: TRBJ2-7; cdr3_nt: TGTGCCAGCAGCGAGCGGGTTGCGGCCTACGAGCAGTACTTC; cdr3_aa: CASSERVAAYEQYF
clone_size: NA; d_call: TRBD2; v_call: TRBV7-2; j_call: TRBJ2-1; cdr3_nt: TGTGCCAGCAGCTTAGTGCCTAGCGGGGGGTACAATGAGCAGTTCTTC; cdr3_aa: CASSLVPSGGYNEQFF
clone_size: NA; d_call: NA; v_call: TRBV6-5; j_call: TRBJ2-1; cdr3_nt: TGTGCCAGCAGTTCAGGGGTCGAGCAGTTCTTC; cdr3_aa: CASSSGVEQFF
clone_size: NA; d_call: NA; v_call: TRBV12-5; j_call: TRBJ2-3; cdr3_nt: TGTGCTAGTGGTTTGGTGATTAGAGATACGCAGTATTTT; cdr3_aa: CASGLVIRDTQYF
clone_size: NA; d_call: NA; v_call: TRBV4-2; j_call: TRBJ2-1; cdr3_nt: TGTGCCAGCAGCCAAGAGGCAGGCCTGAGATACAATGAGCAGTTCTTC; cdr3_aa: CASSQEAGLRYNEQFF
clone_size: NA; d_call: NA; v_call: TRBV6-1; j_call: TRBJ2-3; cdr3_nt: TGTGCCGGGGGGGGAACAGGGGGGCCAGATACGCAGTATTTT; cdr3_aa: CAGGGTGGPDTQYF
clone_size: few; d_call: NA; v_call: TRBV6-5; j_call: TRBJ1-4; cdr3_nt: TGTGCCAGCAGTTACGGAGGCACAGGGAGGGGTGAAAAACTGTTTTTT; cdr3_aa: CASSYGGTGRGEKLFF
clone_size: NA; d_call: TRBD2; v_call: TRBV7-2; j_call: TRBJ2-1; cdr3_nt: TGTGCCAGCAGCTTGAGACTAGCGGGGCTGCCGGATGAGCAGTTCTTC; cdr3_aa: CASSLRLAGLPDEQFF
clone_size: NA; d_call: NA; v_call: TRBV5-4; j_call: TRBJ1-2; cdr3_nt: TGTGCCAGCAGCTTGGGACAGAATGGCTACACCTTC; cdr3_aa: CASSLGQNGYTF
clone_size: NA; d_call: TRBD1; v_call: TRBV19; j_call: TRBJ1-4; cdr3_nt: TGTGCCAGTAGTATTAACCGACAGGGGCCTAATGAAAAACTGTTTTTT; cdr3_aa: CASSINRQGPNEKLFF
clone_size: NA; d_call: TRBD1; v_call: TRBV28; j_call: TRBJ1-6; cdr3_nt: TGTGCCAGCAGAAAACAGGGGGGCAGAAATTCACCCCTCCACTTT; cdr3_aa: CASRKQGGRNSPLHF